This entry lists 7 T cell receptor beta chains sequenced from one sample in a study of CD8 T cells in Susac syndrome. After extraction with the RNeasy kit, 0.5 to 1 ug of the RNA was reverse transcribed using random hexamers. TCRdb re-called the immunoSEQ multiplex PCR reads through MiXCR, storing one row per CDR3 protein. Among tens of thousands of distinct CDR3 sequences listed, 94% were seen once. Sequenced sample: CD8+ T cells from PBMCs. These receptors came from a human donor in good health.

The gene calls are TRBV12-5 and TRBJ1-5, with TRBD1 matching over 8 bases. Germline V CDR1 and CDR2: LGHNT, FRNRAP. The CDR3 runs 14 residues. V lost 0 bases to trimming and J lost 7 bases; unmatched junction nucleotides: 2. CDR3 amino acids: CASGLVQGVQPQHF. The DNA for the CDR3 is TGTGCTAGTGGTTTGGTACAGGGGGTGCAGCCCCAGCATTTT.

V usage is TRBV5-4 and J usage is TRBJ1-2, with 12 positions matching TRBD1. This CDR3 is 17 amino acids long. V lost 4 bases to trimming and J lost 4 bases; unmatched junction nucleotides: 11. The V gene's germline CDR1 is SGHNT and CDR2 YYREEE (reference sequence). The CDR3 sequence: CASSVDRDRGQGYGYTF. Here the CDR3 DNA reads TGTGCCAGCAGCGTGGACCGGGACAGGGGGCAGGGCTATGGCTACACCTTC.

V usage is TRBV4-3 and J usage is TRBJ2-7; TRBD1 might be the D (6 bases). Germline V CDR1 and CDR2: LGHNA, YSLEER. V was cut by 1 base and J by 10 bases, with 26 bases left in between. The CDR3 consists of 17 residues. CDR3 DNA: TGCGCCAGCAGCCAAGCCCTTTCAGGGGCGCAAGGCGATTTTCAGTACTTC. As protein: CASSQALSGAQGDFQYF.

The rearrangement uses TRBV28 and TRBJ2-7, with TRBD2 matching over 11 bases. This CDR3 contains 15 residues. Germline V gives CDR1 MDHEN, CDR2 SYDVKM. Germline trimming cut 2 bases from V and 6 bases from J; bases unmatched to any gene: 6. The CDR3 protein is CASSLTTSGGSEQYF. Written as DNA, the CDR3 is TGTGCCAGCAGTTTAACTACTAGCGGGGGAAGCGAGCAGTACTTC.

The V gene is TRBV7-2, the J gene TRBJ2-4; no reliable D call. Trimming shortened V by 3 bases and J by 0 bases, and 9 bases separated the two germline ends. Germline lookup yields CDR1 SGHTA and CDR2 FQGNSA. This CDR3 has 15 residues. CDR3 residues: CASSLGKLAKNIQYF. DNA for the CDR3: TGTGCCAGCAGCTTGGGTAAACTAGCCAAAAACATTCAGTACTTC. Filled out from reference TRBV7-2 and TRBJ2-4, the complete variable domain reads GAGVSQSPSNKVTEKGKDVELRCDPISGHTALYWYRQSLGQGLEFLIYFQGNSAPDKSGLPSDRFSAERTGGSVSTLTIQRTQQEDSAVYLCASSLGKLAKNIQYFGAGTRLSVL.

This clonotype was seen a single time. The V gene is TRBV12-3 or TRBV12-4, the J gene TRBJ2-7; maybe TRBD1 (5 bases). Trimming left V 3 bases short and J 2 bases short, with 11 bases between. This CDR3 is 14 amino acids long. Here the CDR3 DNA reads TGTGCCAGCAGTTTCGGTCAACAGGCCTACGAGCAGTACTTC. Its protein is CASSFGQQAYEQYF.

This chain connects TRBV18 to TRBJ2-6, with D unresolved. The CDR3 totals 17 residues. Looked up from germline, CDR1 is KGHSH and CDR2 is LQKENI. Trimming cost V 1 base and J 4 bases, with 14 bases left between them. The CDR3 sequence is CASSPLLPTPGANVLTF. The CDR3 bases are TGTGCCAGCTCACCACTGCTGCCGACTCCGGGGGCCAACGTCCTGACTTTC.